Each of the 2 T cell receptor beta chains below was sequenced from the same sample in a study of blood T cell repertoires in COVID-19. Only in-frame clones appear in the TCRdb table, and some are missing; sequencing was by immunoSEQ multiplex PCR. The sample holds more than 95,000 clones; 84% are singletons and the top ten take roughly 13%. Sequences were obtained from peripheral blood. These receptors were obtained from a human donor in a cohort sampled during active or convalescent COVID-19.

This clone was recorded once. This CDR3 reads CASSPPGSYNEQFF. CDR3 nucleotides: TGTGCCAGCAGTCCTCCCGGGTCCTACAATGAGCAGTTCTTC. The J gene is TRBJ2-1, the V gene TRBV28; D uncertain. Per the germline V gene, CDR1 is MDHEN and CDR2 is SYDVKM. This CDR3 has 14 residues. The V gene lost 5 bases and the J gene lost 1 base, with 9 bases spanning the gap.

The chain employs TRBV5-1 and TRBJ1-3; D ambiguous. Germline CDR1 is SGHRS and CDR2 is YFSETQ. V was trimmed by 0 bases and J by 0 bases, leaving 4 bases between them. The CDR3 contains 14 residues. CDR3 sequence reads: CASSLDGSGNTIYF. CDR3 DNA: TGCGCCAGCAGCTTGGACGGCTCTGGAAACACCATATATTTT.